One and the same sample provided the 32 T cell receptor beta chains below, sequenced in a study of CD8+ T cells in alopecia areata. RNA was isolated and reverse transcribed to cDNA, the sequencing template. This table comes from immunoSEQ multiplex PCR, and its TCRdb copy is limited to in-frame clones, with some not included. The sample carries over 200,000 clones, approximately 52% recorded once. This specimen consisted of CD4+ T cells sorted from blood, obtained at week 0. Source of these receptors: a human donor with alopecia areata.

V is TRBV30 and J is TRBJ1-1; D call uncertain. CDR1 and CDR2 from the germline V gene are GTSNPN and SVGIG (reference sequence). V dropped 4 bases and J dropped 2 bases, with 11 bases sitting between them. CDR3 length equals 13 residues. CDR3 sequence (DNA): TGTGCCTGGAAGTGGACGGCAAACACTGAAGCTTTCTTT. Translating gives CAWKWTANTEAFF.

This clone appeared a few times. DNA of the CDR3: TGCGCCAGCAGTAGGGGATGGGACTACAATGAGCAGTTCTTC. Its translation: CASSRGWDYNEQFF. The rearrangement joins TRBV5-1 to TRBJ2-1, with D tentatively TRBD1 (5 bases). The CDR3 loop spans 14 amino acids. V lost 5 bases and J lost 3, with 12 bases in between. Germline values: CDR1 SGHRS, CDR2 YFSETQ.

V is TRBV7-9 and J is TRBJ1-1; no clear D gene. V lost 1 base, J lost 1 base, and 7 bases lay in between. The CDR3 runs to 14 residues. Looked up from germline, CDR1 is SEHNR and CDR2 is FQNEAQ (reference sequence). This CDR3 reads CASSLVTENTEAFF. As DNA, the CDR3 is TGTGCCAGCAGCTTAGTCACCGAGAACACTGAAGCTTTCTTT.

This clone has only a few counts. J is TRBJ2-5 and V is TRBV18, with 8 nucleotides matching TRBD1. Unmatched junction bases numbered 4, after V lost 5 bases and J lost 5 bases. CDR1 and CDR2 (germline): KGHSH, LQKENI. The CDR3 extends over 13 amino acids. CDR3 residues: CASSGQGFETQYF. CDR3 DNA: TGTGCCAGCTCAGGACAGGGTTTCGAGACCCAGTACTTC.

The V call is TRBV19, the J call TRBJ2-1, with D possibly TRBD2 on 7 matching bases. CDR3 size: 16 residues. CDR1 and CDR2 from the germline V gene are LNHDA and SQIVND (reference sequence). V was shortened by 6 bases and J by 1 base, with 16 bases between the two germline ends. This chain's CDR3 is CASRSGRGSSYNEQFF. In nucleotides, the CDR3 is TGTGCCAGTAGGTCTGGGAGGGGGAGTTCCTACAATGAGCAGTTCTTC. Combining the CDR3 with reference TRBV19 and TRBJ2-1 gives the whole variable domain DGGITQSPKYLFRKEGQNVTLSCEQNLNHDAMYWYRQDPGQGLRLIYYSQIVNDFQKGDIAEGYSVSREKKESFPLTVTSAQKNPTAFYLCASRSGRGSSYNEQFFGPGTRLTVL.

The CDR3 loop reads CASSVGNPNYGYTF. The DNA of the CDR3 is TGCGCCAGCAGCGTCGGAAATCCTAACTATGGCTACACCTTC. The chain carries TRBV5-1 and TRBJ1-2; D not resolved. This CDR3 is 14 amino acids long. From germline, CDR1 is SGHRS and CDR2 YFSETQ. Trimming removed 4 bases at V and 0 bases at J, with 10 bases between.

A few counts support this clone. The CDR3 reads CASTERGLAANTGELFF. CDR3 in DNA: TGTGCCAGCACCGAGAGGGGACTAGCGGCGAACACCGGGGAGCTGTTTTTT. This rearrangement joins TRBV28 to TRBJ2-2; TRBD2 agrees at 11 bases. CDR3 length: 17 amino acids. The V segment lost 7 bases and the J segment 0 bases; nucleotides outside the gene matches: 7. CDR1 is MDHEN, CDR2 SYDVKM, per germline.

This clone was seen a handful of times. The chain joins TRBV4-2 to TRBJ2-6; D assignment may be TRBD1 or TRBD2 (5 bases each). V was trimmed by 4 bases and J by 0 bases, leaving 13 bases between them. Germline CDR1 reads LGHNA; CDR2 reads YNFKEQ. This CDR3 region has 17 residues. The CDR3 loop is CASSLRDGRSGANVLTF. CDR3 coding DNA: TGTGCCAGCAGCCTCCGGGACGGACGCTCTGGGGCCAACGTCCTGACTTTC.

This sequence joins TRBV5-5 and TRBJ1-1; the D is unclear. The germline V gene encodes CDR1 SGHKS and CDR2 YYEKEE (reference sequence). The length of the CDR3 is 15 residues. V was cut by 4 bases and J by 1 base, with 14 bases left in between. The DNA for the CDR3 is TGTGCCAGCAGCGAGCGGTTCAGGCAGAACACTGAAGCTTTCTTT. Amino acid sequence: CASSERFRQNTEAFF.

V usage is TRBV18 and J usage is TRBJ1-1; unclear D gene. Trimming removed 6 bases at V and 1 base at J, with 15 bases between. This CDR3 is built from 15 residues. Germline CDR1 KGHSH, CDR2 LQKENI. The CDR3 bases are TGTGCCAGCTCCTCACAAGGACGGGGGAACACTGAAGCTTTCTTT. Protein sequence: CASSSQGRGNTEAFF.

The chain combines TRBV9 with TRBJ2-5, with unresolved D. With 3 bases removed from V and 0 bases from J, the gap between germline ends came to 9 bases. CDR1 is SGDLS and CDR2 is YYNGEE in the germline V gene. The CDR3 is 14 residues long. The CDR3 DNA reads as TGTGCCAGCAGCGCCCGGATGAACCAAGAGACCCAGTACTTC. The encoded protein is CASSARMNQETQYF.

The sample holds many counts of this clone. The chain joins TRBV9 to TRBJ2-7; 7 bases are shared with TRBD2. In germline, CDR1 is SGDLS, CDR2 YYNGEE. J lost 3 bases, V lost 4 bases, and 7 bases had no gene match. The CDR3 contains 14 residues. The CDR3 reads CASSPGEGLYEQYF. CDR3 coding DNA: TGTGCCAGCAGCCCCGGGGAGGGTCTCTACGAGCAGTACTTC.

This clone was counted a few times. V usage is TRBV7-2 and J usage is TRBJ1-5; D may be TRBD1 (6 bases). Germline V gene lookup returns CDR1 SGHTA and CDR2 FQGNSA. V lost 2 bases and J lost 2, with 10 bases in between. The CDR3 totals 15 residues. The chain's CDR3 is CASSLYRAGNQPQHF. DNA for the CDR3: TGTGCCAGCAGCTTATACAGGGCGGGCAATCAGCCCCAGCATTTT.

The rearrangement links TRBV25-1 to TRBJ2-3; D may be TRBD1 (5 bases). CDR1 MGHDK and CDR2 SYGVNS come from the germline V gene. Trimming took off 2 bases at V and 3 bases at J, with 6 bases between the two ends. This CDR3 comprises 13 residues. The CDR3 protein is CASSETGTDTQYF. The DNA for the CDR3 is TGTGCCAGCAGTGAAACAGGTACAGATACGCAGTATTTT. Complete variable domain (other parts from reference TRBV25-1 and TRBJ2-3): EADIYQTPRYLVIGTGKKITLECSQTMGHDKMYWYQQDPGMELHLIHYSYGVNSTEKGDLSSESTVSRIRTEHFPLTLESARPSHTSQYLCASSETGTDTQYFGPGTRLTVL.

This clone was picked up a small number of times. The chain recombines TRBV7-9 with TRBJ1-2; D gene ambiguous. Germline CDR1 reads SEHNR; CDR2 reads FQNEAQ (reference sequence). CDR3 length: 14 amino acids. Trimming removed 5 bases at V and 6 bases at J, with 16 bases between. CDR3 amino acids: CASSPLVGWDGYTF. The DNA for the CDR3 is TGTGCCAGCAGCCCACTCGTCGGGTGGGATGGCTACACCTTC. The full variable domain, completed using reference TRBV7-9 and TRBJ1-2, is DTGVSQNPRHKITKRGQNVTFRCDPISEHNRLYWYRQTLGQGPEFLTYFQNEAQLEKSRLLSDRFSAERPKGSFSTLEIQRTEQGDSAMYLCASSPLVGWDGYTFGSGTRLTVV.

This clone has just a few counts. The chain couples TRBV19 to TRBJ2-5, with D possibly TRBD2 on 6 matching bases. The CDR3 spans 15 residues. From germline, CDR1 is LNHDA and CDR2 SQIVND (reference sequence). V shed 4 bases and J shed 6 bases, with 18 bases lying between them. CDR3: CASSTSQGAGKTQYF. For the CDR3, the DNA is TGTGCCAGTAGTACCAGTCAAGGGGCGGGGAAGACCCAGTACTTC.

V gene TRBV10-1 combines with J gene TRBJ2-7; no reliable D call. This CDR3 has 11 residues. Germline CDR1 WNHNN, CDR2 SYGVQD (reference sequence). With 2 bases removed from V and 12 bases from J, the gap between germline ends came to 11 bases. CDR3 sequence reads: CASSEGRILYF. CDR3 sequence (DNA): TGCGCCAGCAGTGAGGGTCGTATTCTGTACTTC.

The chain uses TRBV29-1 and TRBJ2-7; no definite D call. The CDR3 extends over 11 amino acids. Trimming removed 2 bases from V and 0 bases from J, with 2 bases in between. Germline loops: CDR1 SQVTM, CDR2 ANQGSEA. For the CDR3, the DNA is TGCAGCGTTGAAAGCTCCTACGAGCAGTACTTC. Protein sequence: CSVESSYEQYF.

This chain connects TRBV5-1 to TRBJ2-5; TRBD2 agrees at 9 bases. Germline-derived CDR1 and CDR2 are SGHRS and YFSETQ. This CDR3 has 14 amino acids. The J segment lost 4 bases and the V segment lost 4 bases, leaving 5 bases of the junction unmatched. The CDR3 DNA reads TGCGCCAGCAGCGTAGCGGGAGTGGCAGAGACCCAGTACTTC. This gives the protein CASSVAGVAETQYF. The entire variable domain, with the rest obtained from reference TRBV5-1 and TRBJ2-5, is as follows: KAGVTQTPRYLIKTRGQQVTLSCSPISGHRSVSWYQQTPGQGLQFLFEYFSETQRNKGNFPGRFSGRQFSNSRSEMNVSTLELGDSALYLCASSVAGVAETQYFGPGTRLLVL.

The chain employs TRBV7-3 and TRBJ1-1, with 9 bases that match TRBD1. Germline-derived CDR1 and CDR2 are SGHTA and FQGTGA. V dropped 3 bases and J dropped 11; count of bases not matched to a gene: 10. This CDR3 spans 14 amino acids. DNA of the CDR3: TGTGCCAGCAGCTTCCTAAGGACAGGGGTAGAGGCTTTCTTT. It yields the protein CASSFLRTGVEAFF.

The CDR3 loop is CAWSLGADTEAFF. CDR3 in DNA: TGTGCCTGGTCCCTAGGGGCTGACACTGAAGCTTTCTTT. The rearrangement links TRBV30 to TRBJ1-1; TRBD1 might be the D (5 bases). Germline-derived CDR1 and CDR2 are GTSNPN and SVGIG (reference sequence). The V gene lost 5 bases and the J gene lost 3 bases, with 13 bases spanning the gap. This CDR3 region has 13 residues.

This chain joins TRBV7-9 and TRBJ1-1; 7 bases match TRBD1. The V segment lost 3 bases and the J segment 7 bases; nucleotides outside the gene matches: 5. This CDR3 is 13 amino acids long. The germline V gene encodes CDR1 SEHNR and CDR2 FQNEAQ (reference sequence). CDR3 protein: CASSFVDRVEAFF. The CDR3 bases are TGTGCCAGCAGCTTCGTCGACAGGGTTGAAGCTTTCTTT.

CDR3 protein: CAWRPTPRSGRGETQYF. The CDR3 DNA reads TGTGCCTGGAGGCCTACCCCACGAAGCGGGAGAGGAGAGACCCAGTACTTC. This chain joins TRBV30 and TRBJ2-5; TRBD2 matches at 8 bases. Trimming removed 3 bases from V and 4 bases from J; junction bases left unmatched: 16. This CDR3 is 17 amino acids long. The V gene's germline CDR1 is GTSNPN and CDR2 SVGIG (reference sequence).

The chain couples TRBV25-1 to TRBJ1-5; D not certain. The CDR3 extends over 12 amino acids. V lost 6 bases and J lost 7, with 10 bases in between. The V gene's germline CDR1 is MGHDK and CDR2 SYGVNS. CDR3: CASSGPGQPQHF. CDR3 coding DNA: TGTGCCAGCAGCGGACCAGGCCAGCCCCAGCATTTT.

In this sample, this clone turned up once. The rearrangement joins TRBV6-5 to TRBJ1-1; tentatively, D is TRBD1 (6 bases). Germline CDR1 MNHEY, CDR2 SVGAGI. The CDR3 is 15 residues long. V was shortened by 2 bases and J by 1 base, with 11 bases between the two germline ends. CDR3 sequence: CASSYLGRGNTEAFF. Written as DNA, the CDR3 is TGTGCCAGCAGTTACCTTGGCAGGGGGAACACTGAAGCTTTCTTT.

CDR3 in amino acids: CASSPMGVSGNTIYF. CDR3 DNA sequence: TGTGCCAGCAGCCCTATGGGGGTGTCTGGAAACACCATATATTTT. The J gene is TRBJ1-3, the V gene TRBV9, with TRBD1 as a possible D gene (5 bases). Trimming took 4 bases from V and 1 from J, leaving 12 bases between them. The CDR3 runs 15 residues. CDR1 is SGDLS and CDR2 is YYNGEE in the germline V gene. Variable domain in full (rest from reference TRBV9 and TRBJ1-3): DSGVTQTPKHLITATGQRVTLRCSPRSGDLSVYWYQQSLDQGLQFLIQYYNGEERAKGNILERFSAQQFPDLHSELNLSSLELGDSALYFCASSPMGVSGNTIYFGEGSWLTVV.

In its sample, this clone was seen a few times. The chain is built from TRBV29-1 and TRBJ2-3; no reliable D call. This CDR3 has 13 amino acids. V lost 2 bases and J lost 6, with 12 bases in between. Germline CDR1 reads SQVTM; CDR2 reads ANQGSEA. The CDR3: CSVERREGDTQYF. The CDR3 region has the DNA TGCAGCGTTGAAAGGCGAGAAGGGGATACGCAGTATTTT.

This clone has a handful of counts. The gene calls are TRBV4-1 and TRBJ2-2; D is perhaps TRBD2 (5 bases). Trimming took 2 bases from V and 5 from J, leaving 9 bases between them. CDR1 and CDR2 from the germline V gene are MGHRA and YSYEKL. The CDR3 runs to 14 residues. CDR3 DNA sequence: TGCGCCAGCAGCCAACCGAGGGTAACCGGGGAGCTGTTTTTT. This sequence encodes CASSQPRVTGELFF.

This clone came up a few times. The CDR3 DNA sequence: TGTGCCAGCAGTTTATCCTTCCCGGCTAAGACAGGGGTCGGCCTCAGGGAGCTGTTTTTT. Protein sequence: CASSLSFPAKTGVGLRELFF. This sequence joins TRBV27 and TRBJ2-2; 8 bases line up with TRBD1. V lost 0 bases and J lost 9; bases outside the gene matches: 21. Germline CDR1 MNHEY, CDR2 SMNVEV (reference sequence). This CDR3 region has 20 residues.

This clone has a handful of counts. J is TRBJ2-7 and V is TRBV18, with 7 positions matching TRBD1. Germline CDR1 KGHSH, CDR2 LQKENI. V lost 3 bases, J lost 0 bases, and 5 bases stayed unmatched. The CDR3 spans 15 residues. CDR3 loop: CASSPFGTDSYEQYF. In DNA, the CDR3 is TGTGCCAGCTCACCCTTCGGGACAGACTCCTACGAGCAGTACTTC.

The chain links TRBV29-1 to TRBJ1-1; D is ambiguous. The CDR3 is 14 residues long. CDR1 SQVTM and CDR2 ANQGSEA come from the germline V gene. Trimming removed 6 bases from V and 4 bases from J, with 18 bases in between. CDR3 DNA sequence: TGCAGCGTAGAGAGACAAAACAGAGGCACTGAAGCTTTCTTT. This encodes CSVERQNRGTEAFF.

The CDR3 DNA follows: TGTGCCAGCGGGACTAGCGGGAGCGGAGTAGAAAATACGCAGTATTTT. Protein sequence: CASGTSGSGVENTQYF. The chain employs TRBV28 and TRBJ2-3; 14 bases fit TRBD2. The CDR3 is made up of 16 amino acids. In germline, CDR1 is MDHEN, CDR2 SYDVKM. The V segment lost 8 bases and the J segment 7 bases; nucleotides outside the gene matches: 11.